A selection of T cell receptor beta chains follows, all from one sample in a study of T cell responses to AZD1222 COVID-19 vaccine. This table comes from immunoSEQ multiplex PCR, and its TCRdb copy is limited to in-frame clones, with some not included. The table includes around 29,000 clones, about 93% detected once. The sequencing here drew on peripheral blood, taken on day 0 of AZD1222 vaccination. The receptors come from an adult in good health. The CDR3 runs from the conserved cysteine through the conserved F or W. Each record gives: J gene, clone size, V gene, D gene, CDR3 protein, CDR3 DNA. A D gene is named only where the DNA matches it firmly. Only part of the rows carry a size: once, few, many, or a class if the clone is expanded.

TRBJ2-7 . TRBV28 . CGVRAYEQYF TGTGGGGTTAGGGCGTACGAGCAGTACTTC
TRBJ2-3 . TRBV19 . CASRDYGAGGTDTQYF TGTGCCAGTAGGGATTATGGGGCAGGGGGCACAGATACGCAGTATTTT
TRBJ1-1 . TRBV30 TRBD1 CAWSRVRGRTEAFF TGTGCCTGGAGTAGGGTAAGGGGGCGAACTGAAGCTTTCTTT
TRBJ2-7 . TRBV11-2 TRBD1 CASSPRDRGYEQYF TGTGCCAGCAGCCCCCGGGACAGGGGTTACGAGCAGTACTTC
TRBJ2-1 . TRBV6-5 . CASSSEQVTVNEQFF TGTGCCAGCAGTTCAGAGCAGGTTACGGTAAATGAGCAGTTCTTC
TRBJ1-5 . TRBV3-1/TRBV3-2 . CASSQMGNQPQHF TGTGCCAGCAGCCAAATGGGCAATCAGCCCCAGCATTTT
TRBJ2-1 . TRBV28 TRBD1 CASSLQDRVSYNEQFF TGTGCCAGCAGTTTACAGGACAGGGTCTCCTACAATGAGCAGTTCTTC
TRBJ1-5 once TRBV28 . CAAGQGYSNQPQHF TGTGCTGCGGGGCAGGGGTATAGCAATCAGCCCCAGCATTTT
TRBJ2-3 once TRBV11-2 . CASSFPDTQYF TGTGCCAGCAGCTTCCCAGATACGCAGTATTTT
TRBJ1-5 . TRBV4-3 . CASSQDFSYNQPQHF TGCGCCAGCAGCCAAGATTTCAGTTACAATCAGCCCCAGCATTTT
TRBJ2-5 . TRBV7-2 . CASSLGPGSETQYF TGTGCCAGCAGCTTAGGTCCGGGGTCGGAGACCCAGTACTTC
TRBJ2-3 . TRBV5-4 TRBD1 CASSSGGTNTDTQYF TGTGCCAGCAGCTCAGGGGGAACGAACACAGATACGCAGTATTTT
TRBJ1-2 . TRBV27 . CASSFRGAKYRGYTF TGTGCCAGCAGTTTTCGGGGGGCGAAGTATAGAGGCTACACCTTC
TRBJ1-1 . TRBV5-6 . CASRGGQTMNTEAFF TGTGCCAGCAGGGGAGGACAGACCATGAACACTGAAGCTTTCTTT
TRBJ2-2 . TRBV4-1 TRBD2 CASSRTAGGNGELFF TGCGCCAGCAGCCGCACTGCGGGGGGCAACGGGGAGCTGTTTTTT
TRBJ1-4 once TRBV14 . CASSQDPLGQSEPLRDLNEKLFF TGTGCCAGCAGCCAAGACCCGCTAGGACAATCCGAACCGCTCCGGGATTTAAATGAAAAACTGTTTTTT
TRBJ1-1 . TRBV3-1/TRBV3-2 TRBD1 CASSQQGGIVDRAFF TGTGCCAGCAGCCAACAGGGGGGTATTGTTGATCGGGCTTTCTTT
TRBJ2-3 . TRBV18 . CASSPPQTSISTDTQYF TGTGCCAGCTCACCACCGCAGACTAGTATTAGCACAGATACGCAGTATTTT
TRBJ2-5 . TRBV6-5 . CASTSTGRPQETQYF TGTGCCAGCACTTCCACAGGGAGACCCCAAGAGACCCAGTACTTC
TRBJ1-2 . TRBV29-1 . CSVETVGFEGNYGYTF TGCAGCGTTGAAACGGTGGGCTTTGAGGGAAACTATGGCTACACCTTC
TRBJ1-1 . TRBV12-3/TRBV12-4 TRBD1 CASRPGTVEAFF TGTGCCAGCAGACCCGGGACAGTTGAAGCTTTCTTT
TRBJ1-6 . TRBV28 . CASSFGGGGNSPLHF TGTGCCAGCAGTTTCGGGGGCGGCGGGAATTCACCCCTCCACTTT
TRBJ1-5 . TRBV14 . CASSQVGSNQPQHF TGTGCCAGCAGCCAAGTAGGGTCCAATCAGCCCCAGCATTTT
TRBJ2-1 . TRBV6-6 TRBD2 CASRPLREAGGEQFF TGTGCCAGCAGGCCGTTGCGGGAGGCCGGGGGTGAGCAGTTCTTC
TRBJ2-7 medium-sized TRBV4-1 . CASSHGGSPYEQYF TGCGCCAGCAGCCACGGCGGGTCGCCTTACGAGCAGTACTTC